These 5 T cell receptor beta chains came from one sample sequenced in a study of OX40 agonist ivuxolimab in advanced cancers. The table came from immunoSEQ multiplex PCR; TCRdb's copy has only in-frame clones and leaves some out. The profile shows just over 90,000 clones, 85% to 95% of them singletons. Sequencing used CD4+ or CD8+ T cells sorted from blood, obtained in a trial of the OX40 agonist ivuxolimab. All receptors come from an adult with an advanced solid tumor such as melanoma, head and neck, liver or kidney cancer.

A single count supports this clone. CDR3 in DNA: TGTGCCAGCAGCTTCTCTGGGGGCTCGGGCTATGGCTACACCTTC. Protein product: CASSFSGGSGYGYTF. This chain uses TRBV7-2 with TRBJ1-2, with D perhaps TRBD1 (6 bases). Looked up from germline, CDR1 is SGHTA and CDR2 is FQGNSA. This CDR3 is built from 15 residues. With 3 bases removed from V and 4 bases from J, the gap between germline ends came to 15 bases.

The rearrangement joins TRBV7-6 to TRBJ1-2; tentatively, D is TRBD1 (5 bases). Trimming removed 1 base from V and 4 bases from J, with 16 bases in between. CDR3 length: 16 amino acids. Germline V lookup: CDR1 SGHVS, CDR2 FNYEAQ. The CDR3: CASSLVPGGDSYGYTF. The CDR3 DNA reads as TGTGCCAGCAGCTTAGTGCCCGGGGGAGATAGCTATGGCTACACCTTC.

V usage is TRBV2 and J usage is TRBJ1-1; D ambiguous. CDR1 is SNHLY and CDR2 is FYNNEI in the germline V gene. The germline V and J ends were trimmed by 9 bases and 1 base, with 9 bases remaining between them. This CDR3 is 12 amino acids long. CDR3 bases: TGTGCCAGATTACAACCGAACACTGAAGCTTTCTTT. It codes for CARLQPNTEAFF.

The J gene is TRBJ1-5, the V gene TRBV15; D is possibly TRBD1 (6 bases). V was pared by 0 bases and J by 6 bases, with 12 bases between. Germline CDR1 reads LNHNV; CDR2 reads YYDKDF (reference sequence). This CDR3 has 15 residues. The DNA of the CDR3 is TGTGCCACCAGCAGAGATCGAGGGGGAGGTCAGCCCCAGCATTTT. Protein: CATSRDRGGGQPQHF.

The V and J genes are TRBV7-8 and TRBJ2-7, with D hard to call. The ends were cut back, 0 bases at V and 2 bases at J, with 11 bases in the middle. The germline CDR1 and CDR2 sequences are SGHVS and FQNEAQ. This CDR3 has 15 amino acids. The CDR3 nucleotides are TGTGCCAGCAGCTTAGCGCGCCCCCCGACCTACGAGCAGTACTTC. It codes for CASSLARPPTYEQYF.